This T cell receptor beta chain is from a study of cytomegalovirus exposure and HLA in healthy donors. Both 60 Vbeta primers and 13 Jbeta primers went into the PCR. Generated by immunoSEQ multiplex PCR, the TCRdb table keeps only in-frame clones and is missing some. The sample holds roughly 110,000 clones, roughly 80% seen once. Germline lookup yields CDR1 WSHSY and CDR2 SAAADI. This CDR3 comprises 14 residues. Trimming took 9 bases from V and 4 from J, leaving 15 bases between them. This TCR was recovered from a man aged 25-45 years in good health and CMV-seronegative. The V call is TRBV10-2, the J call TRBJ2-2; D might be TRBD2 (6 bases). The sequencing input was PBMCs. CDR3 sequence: CASGLGGVTGELFF. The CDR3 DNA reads TGCGCCAGTGGTCTAGGAGGGGTCACCGGGGAGCTGTTTTTT.